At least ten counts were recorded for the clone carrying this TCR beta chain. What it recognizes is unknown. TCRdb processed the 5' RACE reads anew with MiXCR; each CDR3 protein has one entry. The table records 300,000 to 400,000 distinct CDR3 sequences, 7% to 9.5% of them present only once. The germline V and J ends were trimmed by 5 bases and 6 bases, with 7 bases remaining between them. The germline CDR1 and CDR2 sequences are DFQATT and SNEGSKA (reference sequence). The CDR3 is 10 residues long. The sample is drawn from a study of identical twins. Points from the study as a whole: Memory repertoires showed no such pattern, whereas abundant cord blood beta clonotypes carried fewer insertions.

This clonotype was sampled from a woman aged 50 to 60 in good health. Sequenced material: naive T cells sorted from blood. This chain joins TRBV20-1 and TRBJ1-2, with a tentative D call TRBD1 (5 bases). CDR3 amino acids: CSAGDDGYTF. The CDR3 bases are TGCAGTGCTGGGGACGATGGCTACACCTTC.